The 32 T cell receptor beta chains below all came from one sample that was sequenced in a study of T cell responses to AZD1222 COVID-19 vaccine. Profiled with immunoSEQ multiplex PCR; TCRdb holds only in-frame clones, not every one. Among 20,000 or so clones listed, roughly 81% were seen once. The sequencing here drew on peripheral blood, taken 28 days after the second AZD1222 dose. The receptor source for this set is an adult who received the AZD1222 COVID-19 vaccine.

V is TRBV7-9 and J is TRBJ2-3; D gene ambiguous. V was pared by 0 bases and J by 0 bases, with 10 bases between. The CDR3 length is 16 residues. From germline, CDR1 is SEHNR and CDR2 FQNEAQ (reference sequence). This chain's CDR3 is CASSLAGRDSTDTQYF. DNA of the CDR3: TGTGCCAGCAGCTTAGCCGGTAGGGATAGCACAGATACGCAGTATTTT.

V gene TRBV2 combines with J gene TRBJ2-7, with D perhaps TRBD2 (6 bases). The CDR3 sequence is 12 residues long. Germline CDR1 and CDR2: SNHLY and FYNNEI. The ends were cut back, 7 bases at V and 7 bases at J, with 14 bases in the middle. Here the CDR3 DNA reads TGTGCCAGCAACGGGTGGGCGGGGGAGCAGTACTTC. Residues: CASNGWAGEQYF.

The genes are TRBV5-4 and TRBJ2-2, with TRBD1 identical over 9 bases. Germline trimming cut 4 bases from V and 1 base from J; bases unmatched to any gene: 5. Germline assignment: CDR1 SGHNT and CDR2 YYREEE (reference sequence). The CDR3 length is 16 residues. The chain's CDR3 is CASSTQGQGNTGELFF. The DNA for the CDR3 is TGTGCCAGCAGCACACAGGGACAGGGGAACACCGGGGAGCTGTTTTTT.

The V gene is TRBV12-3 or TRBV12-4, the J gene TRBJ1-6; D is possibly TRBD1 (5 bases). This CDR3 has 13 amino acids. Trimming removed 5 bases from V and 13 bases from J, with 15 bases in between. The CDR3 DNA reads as TGTGCCAGCAGTCTTTACCAGGGAAATCCCCTCCACTTT. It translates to CASSLYQGNPLHF.

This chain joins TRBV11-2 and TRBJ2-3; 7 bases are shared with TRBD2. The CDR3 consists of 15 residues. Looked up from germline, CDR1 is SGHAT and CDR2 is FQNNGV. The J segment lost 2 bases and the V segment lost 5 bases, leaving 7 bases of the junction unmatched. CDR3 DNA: TGTGCCAGCAGCCCAAGACTAGCTTTCACAGATACGCAGTATTTT. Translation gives CASSPRLAFTDTQYF.

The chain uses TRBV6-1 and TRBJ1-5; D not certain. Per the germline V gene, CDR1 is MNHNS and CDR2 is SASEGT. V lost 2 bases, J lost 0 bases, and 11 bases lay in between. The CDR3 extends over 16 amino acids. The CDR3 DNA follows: TGTGCCAGCAGTGAATCGTCCCTTTATAGCAATCAGCCCCAGCATTTT. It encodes CASSESSLYSNQPQHF.

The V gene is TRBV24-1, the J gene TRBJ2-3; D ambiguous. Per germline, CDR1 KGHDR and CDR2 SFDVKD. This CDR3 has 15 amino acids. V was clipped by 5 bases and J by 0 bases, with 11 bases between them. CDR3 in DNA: TGTGCCACCAGTGTCCCCGGATCTAGCACAGATACGCAGTATTTT. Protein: CATSVPGSSTDTQYF.

Written as DNA, the CDR3 is TGTGCCAGCAGCCCCGACAGGGTTCTGAACACTGAAGCTTTCTTT. Protein product: CASSPDRVLNTEAFF. The chain joins TRBV7-9 to TRBJ1-1; 7 bases agree with TRBD1. The J segment lost 0 bases and the V segment lost 5 bases, leaving 6 bases of the junction unmatched. Germline values: CDR1 SEHNR, CDR2 FQNEAQ (reference sequence). CDR3 length: 15 residues.

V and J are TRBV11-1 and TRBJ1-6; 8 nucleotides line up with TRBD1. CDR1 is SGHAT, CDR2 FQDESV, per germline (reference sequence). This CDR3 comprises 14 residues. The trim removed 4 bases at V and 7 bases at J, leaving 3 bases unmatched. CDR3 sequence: CASSSRTGNSPLHF. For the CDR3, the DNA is TGTGCCAGCAGCTCACGGACAGGGAATTCACCCCTCCACTTT.

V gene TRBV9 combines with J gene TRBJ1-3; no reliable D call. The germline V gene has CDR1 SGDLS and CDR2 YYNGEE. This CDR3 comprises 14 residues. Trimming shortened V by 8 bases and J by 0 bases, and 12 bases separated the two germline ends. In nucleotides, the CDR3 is TGTGCCAGTAACTCCTTTGACTCTGGAAACACCATATATTTT. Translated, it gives CASNSFDSGNTIYF.

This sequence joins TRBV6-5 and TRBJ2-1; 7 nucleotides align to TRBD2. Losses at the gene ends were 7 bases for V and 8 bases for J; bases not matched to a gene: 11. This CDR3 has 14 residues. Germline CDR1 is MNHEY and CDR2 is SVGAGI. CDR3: CASTAGGSLDEQFF. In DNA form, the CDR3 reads TGTGCCAGCACCGCGGGCGGGAGTTTAGATGAGCAGTTCTTC.

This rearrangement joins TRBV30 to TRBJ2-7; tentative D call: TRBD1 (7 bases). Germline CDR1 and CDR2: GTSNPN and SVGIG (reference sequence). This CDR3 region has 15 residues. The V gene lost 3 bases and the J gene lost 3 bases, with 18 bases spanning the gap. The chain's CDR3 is CAWSRQGGLGYEQYF. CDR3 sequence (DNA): TGTGCCTGGAGCCGTCAGGGGGGCTTGGGCTACGAGCAGTACTTC.

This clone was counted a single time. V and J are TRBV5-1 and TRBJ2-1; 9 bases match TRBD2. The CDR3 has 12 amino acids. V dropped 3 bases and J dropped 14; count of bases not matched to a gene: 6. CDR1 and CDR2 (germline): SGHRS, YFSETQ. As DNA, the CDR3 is TGCGCCAGCAGCTCCGGGACTAGCAGGGAGTTCTTC. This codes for CASSSGTSREFF.

As DNA, the CDR3 is TGTGCCACCAGTGGTTACAGGTTCACGGGCATTGACAATGAGCAGTTCTTC. Translated: CATSGYRFTGIDNEQFF. The chain combines TRBV15 with TRBJ2-1; D may be TRBD1 (5 bases). There are 17 residues in the CDR3. Germline V gene sequence: CDR1 LNHNV, CDR2 YYDKDF (reference sequence). Trimming removed 6 bases at V and 5 bases at J, with 23 bases between. The complete variable domain, with remaining parts taken from reference TRBV15 and TRBJ2-1, reads DAMVIQNPRYQVTQFGKPVTLSCSQTLNHNVMYWYQQKSSQAPKLLFHYYDKDFNNEADTPDNFQSRRPNTSFCFLDIRSPGLGDTAMYLCATSGYRFTGIDNEQFFGPGTRLTVL.

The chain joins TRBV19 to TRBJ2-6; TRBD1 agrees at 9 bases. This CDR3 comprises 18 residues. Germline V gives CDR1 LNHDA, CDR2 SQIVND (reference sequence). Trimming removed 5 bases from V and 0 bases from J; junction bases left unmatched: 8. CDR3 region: CASSSGTGMSSGANVLTF. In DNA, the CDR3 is TGTGCCAGTAGTTCGGGGACAGGGATGAGCTCTGGGGCCAACGTCCTGACTTTC.

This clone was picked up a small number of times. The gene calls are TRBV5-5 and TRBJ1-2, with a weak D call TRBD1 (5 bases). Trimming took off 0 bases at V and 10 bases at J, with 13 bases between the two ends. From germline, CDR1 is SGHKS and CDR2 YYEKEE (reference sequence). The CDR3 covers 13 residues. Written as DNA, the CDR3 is TGTGCCAGCAGCTTGGCGGGGCAGGGAACCTACACCTTC. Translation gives CASSLAGQGTYTF.

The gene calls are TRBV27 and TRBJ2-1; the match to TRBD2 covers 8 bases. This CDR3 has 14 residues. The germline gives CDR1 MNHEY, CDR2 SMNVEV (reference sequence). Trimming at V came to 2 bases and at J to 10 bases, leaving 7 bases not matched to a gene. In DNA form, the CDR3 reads TGTGCCAGCAGTTTAGACACGGCGGGAGGCGAGCAGTTCTTC. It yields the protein CASSLDTAGGEQFF.

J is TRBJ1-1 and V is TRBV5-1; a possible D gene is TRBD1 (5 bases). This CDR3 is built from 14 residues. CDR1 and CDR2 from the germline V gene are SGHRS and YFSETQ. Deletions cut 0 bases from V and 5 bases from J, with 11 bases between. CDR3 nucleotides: TGCGCCAGCAGCTTGGGAGGGGAAAGGACTGAAGCTTTCTTT. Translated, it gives CASSLGGERTEAFF.

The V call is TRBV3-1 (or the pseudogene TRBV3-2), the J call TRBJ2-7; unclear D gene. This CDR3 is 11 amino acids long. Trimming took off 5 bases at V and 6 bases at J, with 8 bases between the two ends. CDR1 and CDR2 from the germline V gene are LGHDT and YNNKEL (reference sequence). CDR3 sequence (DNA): TGTGCCAGCAGCAACACGGGCGAGCAGTACTTC. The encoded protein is CASSNTGEQYF.

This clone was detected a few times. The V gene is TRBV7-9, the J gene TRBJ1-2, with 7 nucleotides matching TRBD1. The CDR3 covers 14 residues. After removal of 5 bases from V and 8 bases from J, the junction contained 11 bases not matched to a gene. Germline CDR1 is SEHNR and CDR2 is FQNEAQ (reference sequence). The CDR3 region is CASSHRGSEGGYTF. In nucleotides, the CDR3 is TGTGCCAGCAGCCACAGGGGTTCCGAGGGGGGCTACACCTTC.

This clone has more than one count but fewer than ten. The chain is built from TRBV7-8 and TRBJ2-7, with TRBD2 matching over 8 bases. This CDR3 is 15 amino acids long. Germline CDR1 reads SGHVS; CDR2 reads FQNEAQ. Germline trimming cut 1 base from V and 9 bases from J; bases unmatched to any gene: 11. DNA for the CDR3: TGTGCCAGCAGCTTAGAAGCGGGAGCCGGTTTAGCGCAGTACTTC. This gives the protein CASSLEAGAGLAQYF. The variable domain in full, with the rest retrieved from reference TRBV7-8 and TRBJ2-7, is GAGVSQSPRYKVAKRGQDVALRCDPISGHVSLFWYQQALGQGPEFLTYFQNEAQLDKSGLPSDRFFAERPEGSVSTLKIQRTQQEDSAVYLCASSLEAGAGLAQYFGPGTRLTVT.

The DNA of the CDR3 is TGTGCCAGCAGCCCCCGTACAGGGATCCCTGAAGCTTTCTTT. Translated, it gives CASSPRTGIPEAFF. The V gene is TRBV11-2, the J gene TRBJ1-1; tentatively, D is TRBD1 (6 bases). V lost 5 bases, J lost 6 bases, and 16 bases lay in between. There are 14 residues in the CDR3. Germline V CDR1 and CDR2: SGHAT, FQNNGV.

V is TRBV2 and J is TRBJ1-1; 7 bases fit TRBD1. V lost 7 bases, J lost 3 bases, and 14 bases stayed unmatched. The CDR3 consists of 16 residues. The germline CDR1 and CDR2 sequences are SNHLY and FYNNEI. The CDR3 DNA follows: TGTGCCAGCACCATGGGACAGTTAGATGGATACACTGAAGCTTTCTTT. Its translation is CASTMGQLDGYTEAFF.

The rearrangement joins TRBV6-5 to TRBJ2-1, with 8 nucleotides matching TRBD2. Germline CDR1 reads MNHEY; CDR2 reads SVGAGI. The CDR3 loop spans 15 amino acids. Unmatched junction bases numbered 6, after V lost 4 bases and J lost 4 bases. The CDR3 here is CASSWSSGPYNEQFF. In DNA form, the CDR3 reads TGTGCCAGCAGTTGGTCTAGCGGGCCATACAATGAGCAGTTCTTC.

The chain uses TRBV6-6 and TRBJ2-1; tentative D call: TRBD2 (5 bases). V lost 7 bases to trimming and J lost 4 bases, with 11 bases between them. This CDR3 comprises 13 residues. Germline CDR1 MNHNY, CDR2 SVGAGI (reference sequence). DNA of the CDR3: TGTGCCAGCACAGACGGGAATTACAATGAGCAGTTCTTC. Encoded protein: CASTDGNYNEQFF.

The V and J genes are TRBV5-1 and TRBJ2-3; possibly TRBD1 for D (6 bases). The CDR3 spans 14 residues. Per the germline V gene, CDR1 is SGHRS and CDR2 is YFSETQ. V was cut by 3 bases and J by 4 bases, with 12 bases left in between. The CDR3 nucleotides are TGCGCCAGCAGCTGGACAGTTCGGGCAGATACGCAGTATTTT. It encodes CASSWTVRADTQYF.

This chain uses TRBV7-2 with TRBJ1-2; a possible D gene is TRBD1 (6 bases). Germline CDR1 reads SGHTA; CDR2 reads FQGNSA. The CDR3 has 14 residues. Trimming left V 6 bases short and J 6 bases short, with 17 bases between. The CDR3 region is CASRVRTGNNGYTF. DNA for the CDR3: TGTGCCAGCAGAGTTCGAACAGGGAACAATGGCTACACCTTC.

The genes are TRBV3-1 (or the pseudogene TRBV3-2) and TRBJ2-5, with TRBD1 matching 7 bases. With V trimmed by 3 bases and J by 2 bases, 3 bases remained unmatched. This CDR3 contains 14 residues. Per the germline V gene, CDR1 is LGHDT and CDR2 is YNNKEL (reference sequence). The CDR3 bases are TGTGCCAGCAGCCACAGGGGGAATCAAGAGACCCAGTACTTC. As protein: CASSHRGNQETQYF.

The CDR3 reads CAIALLAGGQKDTQYF. The CDR3, as DNA: TGTGCCATCGCACTACTAGCGGGGGGCCAGAAAGATACGCAGTATTTT. This sequence joins TRBV10-3 and TRBJ2-3; TRBD2 agrees at 12 bases. CDR1 ENHRY and CDR2 SYGVKD come from the germline V gene. The CDR3 length is 16 residues. Trimming took 8 bases from V and 5 from J; bases not matched to a gene: 11.

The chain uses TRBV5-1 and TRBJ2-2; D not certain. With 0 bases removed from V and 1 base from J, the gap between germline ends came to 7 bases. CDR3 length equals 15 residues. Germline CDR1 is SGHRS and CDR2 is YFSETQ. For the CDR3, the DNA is TGCGCCAGCAGCTTGGATACTGGGAACACCGGGGAGCTGTTTTTT. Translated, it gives CASSLDTGNTGELFF.

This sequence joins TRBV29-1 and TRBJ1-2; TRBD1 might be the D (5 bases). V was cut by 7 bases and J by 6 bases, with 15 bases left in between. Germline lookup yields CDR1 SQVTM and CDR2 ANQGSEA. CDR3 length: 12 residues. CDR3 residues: CSGTGTKDGYTF. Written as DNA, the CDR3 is TGCAGCGGCACCGGGACGAAGGATGGCTACACCTTC.

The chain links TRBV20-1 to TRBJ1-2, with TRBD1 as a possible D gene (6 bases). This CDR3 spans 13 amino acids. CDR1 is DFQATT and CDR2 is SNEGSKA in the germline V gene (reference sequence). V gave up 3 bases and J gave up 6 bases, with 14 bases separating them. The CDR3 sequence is CSASGGLGDGYTF. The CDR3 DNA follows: TGCAGTGCTAGTGGGGGCTTGGGGGATGGCTACACCTTC.